The 16 T cell receptor beta chains below were found in one sample sequenced in a study of T cell repertoires in cytomegalovirus infection. TCRdb re-derived calls from the reads in MiXCR, one entry per CDR3 protein. The table records fewer than 200,000 distinct CDR3 sequences, approximately 19% of them present only once. The sequenced sample was PBMCs. These receptors were obtained from a human donor in good health (CMV status not recorded). Some clones in this sample may be carry-over from other donors' samples.

This clonotype came up a few times. The V and J genes are TRBV7-6 and TRBJ2-7, with TRBD2 matching over 10 bases. After removal of 2 bases from V and 5 bases from J, the junction contained 3 bases not matched to a gene. The length of the CDR3 is 14 residues. The germline gives CDR1 SGHVS, CDR2 FNYEAQ. CDR3 residues: CASSLPGTSDEQYF. The CDR3 DNA reads as TGTGCCAGCAGCTTACCCGGGACTAGCGACGAGCAGTACTTC.

For the CDR3, the DNA is TGTGCCAGCAGCAATCGGGGCGGGAGAGTAAGAGAGACCCAGTACTTC. Translation gives CASSNRGGRVRETQYF. This chain joins TRBV5-4 and TRBJ2-5; 7 bases align to TRBD2. CDR3 length equals 16 residues. CDR1 SGHNT and CDR2 YYREEE come from the germline V gene (reference sequence). The ends lost 4 bases at V and 4 bases at J; junction bases unmatched: 13.

The rearrangement joins TRBV5-5 to TRBJ1-1; possibly TRBD1 for D (5 bases). From germline, CDR1 is SGHKS and CDR2 YYEKEE (reference sequence). Trimming removed 6 bases from V and 1 base from J, with 16 bases in between. CDR3 length: 15 amino acids. The CDR3 DNA is TGTGCCAGCATCCCGGGGCAGGGATGGAACACTGAAGCTTTCTTT. This encodes CASIPGQGWNTEAFF.

The J gene is TRBJ1-1, the V gene TRBV5-4; TRBD1 aligns across 7 bases. The CDR3 runs 16 residues. Trimming took 4 bases from V and 1 from J; bases not matched to a gene: 10. From germline, CDR1 is SGHNT and CDR2 YYREEE (reference sequence). The CDR3 loop reads CASSIAPGDRNTEAFF. The CDR3 nucleotides are TGTGCCAGCAGCATAGCCCCGGGGGACAGGAACACTGAAGCTTTCTTT. The variable domain in full, with the rest retrieved from reference TRBV5-4 and TRBJ1-1, is ETGVTQSPTHLIKTRGQQVTLRCSSQSGHNTVSWYQQALGQGPQFIFQYYREEENGRGNFPPRFSGLQFPNYSSELNVNALELDDSALYLCASSIAPGDRNTEAFFGQGTRLTVV.

The V gene is TRBV5-1, the J gene TRBJ2-3; D not resolved. Trimming removed 0 bases from V and 1 base from J, with 9 bases in between. Germline assignment: CDR1 SGHRS and CDR2 YFSETQ. The CDR3 length is 15 residues. Here the CDR3 DNA reads TGCGCCAGCAGCTTGGAGACGGATGGCACAGATACGCAGTATTTT. Translation: CASSLETDGTDTQYF.

The chain joins TRBV11-2 to TRBJ1-1; D unresolved. Germline V gene sequence: CDR1 SGHAT, CDR2 FQNNGV. V lost 5 bases to trimming and J lost 1 base, with 8 bases between them. The CDR3 covers 13 residues. CDR3 loop: CASSGTPNTEAFF. The CDR3 DNA follows: TGTGCCAGCAGCGGCACCCCGAACACTGAAGCTTTCTTT.

This clonotype was seen ten or more times. V gene TRBV7-9 combines with J gene TRBJ1-1, with D hard to call. This CDR3 comprises 15 residues. The V gene's germline CDR1 is SEHNR and CDR2 FQNEAQ (reference sequence). The germline V and J ends were trimmed by 0 bases and 8 bases, with 16 bases remaining between them. In DNA form, the CDR3 reads TGTGCCAGCAGCTTAGCGGGAAATCCTGGGATGGAAGCTTTCTTT. It encodes CASSLAGNPGMEAFF.

V and J are TRBV12-3 or TRBV12-4 and TRBJ1-5, with 7 positions matching TRBD1. The CDR3 runs 15 residues. Trimming cost V 5 bases and J 0 bases; bases outside gene matches: 4. This CDR3 is CASSVQGNSNQPQHF. CDR3 DNA: TGTGCCAGCAGTGTACAGGGGAATAGCAATCAGCCCCAGCATTTT.

Ten or more counts support this clonotype. The chain joins TRBV7-6 to TRBJ2-3; no firm D call. V was cut by 5 bases and J by 3 bases, with 3 bases left in between. The CDR3 length is 11 residues. Looked up from germline, CDR1 is SGHVS and CDR2 is FNYEAQ. The CDR3 DNA is TGTGCCAGCAGCCAAACAGATACGCAGTATTTT. It specifies CASSQTDTQYF.

The CDR3 loop reads CASSYVQNYGYTF. The CDR3 DNA follows: TGTGCCAGCAGTTACGTACAGAACTATGGCTACACCTTC. V and J are TRBV6-5 and TRBJ1-2; D gene ambiguous. Per the germline V gene, CDR1 is MNHEY and CDR2 is SVGAGI. The CDR3 contains 13 residues. With 2 bases removed from V and 2 bases from J, the gap between germline ends came to 6 bases.

The chain has TRBV5-1 and TRBJ2-5, with 11 nucleotides matching TRBD1. Trimming took 6 bases from V and 1 from J; bases not matched to a gene: 5. CDR3 length: 15 residues. Germline V gene data show CDR1 as SGHRS and CDR2 as YFSETQ. The CDR3: CASNRDRGFQETQYF. The CDR3, as DNA: TGCGCCAGCAATAGGGACAGGGGGTTCCAAGAGACCCAGTACTTC. The variable domain in full, with the rest retrieved from reference TRBV5-1 and TRBJ2-5, is KAGVTQTPRYLIKTRGQQVTLSCSPISGHRSVSWYQQTPGQGLQFLFEYFSETQRNKGNFPGRFSGRQFSNSRSEMNVSTLELGDSALYLCASNRDRGFQETQYFGPGTRLLVL.

Remarks on this clonotype: This may come from a read error, since a much larger clone is one base off. J is TRBJ2-7 and V is TRBV7-2; D is unclear. There are 13 residues in the CDR3. Germline CDR1 is SGHTA and CDR2 is FQGNSA. Trimming took 2 bases from V and 4 from J, leaving 9 bases between them. The CDR3 region is CASSLMRSYEQYF. CDR3 nucleotide sequence: TGTGCCAGCAGCTTAATGCGCAGTTACGAGCAGTACTTC. The entire variable domain, with the rest obtained from reference TRBV7-2 and TRBJ2-7, is as follows: GAGVSQSPSNKVTEKGKDVELRCDPISGHTALYWYRQSLGQGLEFLIYFQGNSAPDKSGLPSDRFSAERTGGSVSTLTIQRTQQEDSAVYLCASSLMRSYEQYFGPGTRLTVT.

The chain uses TRBV23-1 and TRBJ1-5; maybe TRBD1 (5 bases). TRBV23-1 is given ORF status, its function remaining uncertain. V gave up 3 bases and J gave up 6 bases, with 18 bases separating them. CDR3 size: 16 residues. The CDR3 DNA reads TGCGCCAGCAGTCATACCCCGGGCGGGGGAGTTCAGCCCCAGCATTTT. It is translated as CASSHTPGGGVQPQHF.

The V gene is TRBV12-5, the J gene TRBJ1-5; weak D call: TRBD1 (5 bases). Germline CDR1 LGHNT, CDR2 FRNRAP. V was trimmed by 0 bases and J by 7 bases, leaving 19 bases between them. The CDR3 is 17 amino acids. CDR3 sequence: CASGLVLTGKGNQPQHF. DNA of the CDR3: TGTGCTAGTGGTTTGGTACTTACAGGTAAGGGGAACCAGCCCCAGCATTTT.

The chain couples TRBV12-5 to TRBJ2-7; the match to TRBD2 covers 7 bases. J gave up 5 bases and V 3 bases, and 7 bases lay outside the gene matches. Germline loops: CDR1 LGHNT, CDR2 FRNRAP. The CDR3 loop spans 14 amino acids. The CDR3 bases are TGTGCTAGTGGTTTAGGACTAGTTACCGACGAGCAGTACTTC. Its protein product is CASGLGLVTDEQYF.

A few counts support this clonotype. The rearrangement links TRBV2 to TRBJ1-1, with D maybe TRBD1 (5 bases). This CDR3 region has 15 residues. The V and J ends lost 5 bases and 3 bases respectively, with 16 bases between them. Germline loops: CDR1 SNHLY, CDR2 FYNNEI. The CDR3 protein is CASSPGLNRDTEAFF. CDR3 DNA sequence: TGTGCCAGCAGTCCGGGACTAAATAGGGACACTGAAGCTTTCTTT.